This TCR beta chain was captured in a study of blood T cell repertoires in COVID-19. Study context: Both acute and convalescent COVID-19 samples were obtained from the United States, Italy and Spain. T cells, B-cell-depleted T cells, or PBMCs provided the cDNA or gDNA that served as material.

Under the authors' procedure: Quantification of nucleated cells was approximated via reference gene primer amplification. Repertoires were generated with immunoSEQ multiplex PCR, while TCRdb's copy carries only in-frame clones and drops some. The V and J calls and clone size come from that table; D and trimming were worked out from the DNA. The sample yields under 200,000 clones, 86% seen once. Germline V gene lookup returns CDR1 GTSNPN and CDR2 SVGIG (reference sequence). The CDR3 sequence is 14 residues long. V dropped 8 bases and J dropped 4; count of bases not matched to a gene: 9. The clonotype comes from a woman of 80 years or more in a cohort sampled during active or convalescent COVID-19. Sequences were obtained from peripheral blood. The J gene is TRBJ2-2, the V gene TRBV30; TRBD2 aligns across 8 bases. The CDR3 nucleotides read TGTGCCACCAGAAGCGGGGGTTCCACCGGGGAGCTGTTTTTT. Amino acids: CATRSGGSTGELFF.